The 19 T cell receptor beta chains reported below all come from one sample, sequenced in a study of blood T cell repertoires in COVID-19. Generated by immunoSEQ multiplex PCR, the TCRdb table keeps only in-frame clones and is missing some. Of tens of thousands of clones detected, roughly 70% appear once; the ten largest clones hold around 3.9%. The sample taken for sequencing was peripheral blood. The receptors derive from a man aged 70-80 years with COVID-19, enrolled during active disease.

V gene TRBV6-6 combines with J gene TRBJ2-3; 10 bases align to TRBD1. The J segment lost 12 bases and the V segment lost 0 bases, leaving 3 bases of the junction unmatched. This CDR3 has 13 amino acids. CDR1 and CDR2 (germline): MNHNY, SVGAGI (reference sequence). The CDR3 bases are TGTGCCAGCAGTTACTCCGACAGGGGGCATCAGTATTTT. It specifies CASSYSDRGHQYF.

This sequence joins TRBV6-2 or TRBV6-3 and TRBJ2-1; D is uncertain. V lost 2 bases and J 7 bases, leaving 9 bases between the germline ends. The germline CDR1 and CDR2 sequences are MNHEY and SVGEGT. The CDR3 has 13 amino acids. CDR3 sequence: CASSYIQVNEQFF. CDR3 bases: TGTGCCAGCAGTTACATTCAGGTAAATGAGCAGTTCTTC.

DNA for the CDR3: TGTGCCTGGAGTTGGGGGGATCAGCCCCAGCATTTT. Translation: CAWSWGDQPQHF. The V call is TRBV30, the J call TRBJ1-5; D is perhaps TRBD1 (5 bases). Germline V gene lookup returns CDR1 GTSNPN and CDR2 SVGIG (reference sequence). V dropped 2 bases and J dropped 5 bases, with 7 bases sitting between them. The CDR3 totals 12 residues. The full variable domain, in which reference TRBV30 and TRBJ1-5 provide the parts outside the CDR3, is SQTIHQWPATLVQPVGSPLSLECTVEGTSNPNLYWYRQAAGRGLQLLFYSVGIGQISSEVPQNLSASRPQDRQFILSSKKLLLSDSGFYLCAWSWGDQPQHFGDGTRLSIL.

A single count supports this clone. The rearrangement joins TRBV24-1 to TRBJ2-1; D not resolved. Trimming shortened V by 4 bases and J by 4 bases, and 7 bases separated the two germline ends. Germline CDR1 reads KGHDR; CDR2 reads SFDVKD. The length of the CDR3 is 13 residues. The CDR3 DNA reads TGTGCCACCAGTGACTCCTCTTACAATGAGCAGTTCTTC. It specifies CATSDSSYNEQFF.

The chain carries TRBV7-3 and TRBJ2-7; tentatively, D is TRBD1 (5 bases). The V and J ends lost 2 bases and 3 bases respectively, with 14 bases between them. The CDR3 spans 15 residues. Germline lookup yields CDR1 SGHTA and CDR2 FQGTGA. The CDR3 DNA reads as TGTGCCAGCAGCTTAGGTGGGCCAGGGAACTACGAGCAGTACTTC. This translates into CASSLGGPGNYEQYF.

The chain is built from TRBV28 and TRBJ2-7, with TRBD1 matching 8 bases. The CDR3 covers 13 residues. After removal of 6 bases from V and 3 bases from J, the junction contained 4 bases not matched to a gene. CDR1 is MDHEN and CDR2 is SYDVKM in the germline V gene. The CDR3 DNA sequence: TGTGCCAGCAGACAGGGGGGATTCTACGAGCAGTACTTC. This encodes CASRQGGFYEQYF.

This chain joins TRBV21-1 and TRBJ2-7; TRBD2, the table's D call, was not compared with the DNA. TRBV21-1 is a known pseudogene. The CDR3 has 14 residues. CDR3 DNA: TGTGCCAGCAGCAATTTTTTAAGAGCCTACGAGCAGTACTTC. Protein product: CASSNFLRAYEQYF.

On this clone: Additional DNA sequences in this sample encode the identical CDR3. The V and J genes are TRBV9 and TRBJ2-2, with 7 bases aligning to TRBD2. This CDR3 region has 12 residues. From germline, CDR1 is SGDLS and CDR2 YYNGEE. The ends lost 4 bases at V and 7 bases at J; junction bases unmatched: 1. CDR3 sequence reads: CASSRGGGELFF. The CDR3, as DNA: TGTGCCAGCAGCCGCGGGGGCGGGGAGCTGTTTTTT.

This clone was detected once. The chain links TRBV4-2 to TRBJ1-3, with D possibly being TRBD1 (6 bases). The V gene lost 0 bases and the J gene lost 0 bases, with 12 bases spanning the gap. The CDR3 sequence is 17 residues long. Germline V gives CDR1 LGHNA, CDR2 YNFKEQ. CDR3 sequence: CASSQDIGQYSGNTIYF. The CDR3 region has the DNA TGTGCCAGCAGCCAAGATATTGGACAGTACTCTGGAAACACCATATATTTT.

DNA of the CDR3: TGTGCCAGTAAGCAGGACCACGCGGGTGGAAACACCATATATTTT. Translated, it gives CASKQDHAGGNTIYF. The chain uses TRBV19 and TRBJ1-3; the D is unclear. The length of the CDR3 is 15 residues. Deletions cut 7 bases from V and 3 bases from J, with 16 bases between. In germline, CDR1 is LNHDA, CDR2 SQIVND (reference sequence).

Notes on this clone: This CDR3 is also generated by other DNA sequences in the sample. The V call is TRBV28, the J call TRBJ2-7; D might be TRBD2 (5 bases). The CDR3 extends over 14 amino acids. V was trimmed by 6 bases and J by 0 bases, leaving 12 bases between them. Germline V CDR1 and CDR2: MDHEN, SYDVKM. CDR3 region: CASSPGGLSYEQYF. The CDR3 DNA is TGTGCCAGCAGCCCCGGAGGTCTCTCCTACGAGCAGTACTTC.

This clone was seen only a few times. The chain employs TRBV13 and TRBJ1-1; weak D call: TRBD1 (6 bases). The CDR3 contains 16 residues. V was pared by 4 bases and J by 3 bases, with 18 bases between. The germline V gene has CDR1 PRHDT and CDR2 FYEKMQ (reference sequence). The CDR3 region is CASSSTRVQGDTEAFF. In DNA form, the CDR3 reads TGTGCCAGCAGCTCAACACGGGTACAGGGAGACACTGAAGCTTTCTTT.

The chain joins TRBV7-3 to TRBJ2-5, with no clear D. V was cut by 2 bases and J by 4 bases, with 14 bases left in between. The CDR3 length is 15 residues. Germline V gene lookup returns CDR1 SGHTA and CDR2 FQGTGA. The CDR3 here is CASSLVPGTRETQYF. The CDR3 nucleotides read TGTGCCAGCAGCTTAGTCCCAGGTACTCGAGAGACCCAGTACTTC.

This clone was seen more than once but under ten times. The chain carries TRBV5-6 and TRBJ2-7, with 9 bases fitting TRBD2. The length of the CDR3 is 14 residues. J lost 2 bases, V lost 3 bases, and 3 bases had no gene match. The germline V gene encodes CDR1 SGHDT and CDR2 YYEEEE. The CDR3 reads CASSWSGRTYEQYF. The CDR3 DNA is TGTGCCAGCAGCTGGAGCGGGAGGACCTACGAGCAGTACTTC.

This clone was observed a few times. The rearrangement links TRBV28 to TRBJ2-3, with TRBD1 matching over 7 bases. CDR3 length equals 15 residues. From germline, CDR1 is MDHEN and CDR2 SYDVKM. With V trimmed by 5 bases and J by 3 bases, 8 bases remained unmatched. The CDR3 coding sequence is TGTGCCAGCAGTCCCGGACAGGTGGGGACAGATACGCAGTATTTT. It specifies CASSPGQVGTDTQYF.

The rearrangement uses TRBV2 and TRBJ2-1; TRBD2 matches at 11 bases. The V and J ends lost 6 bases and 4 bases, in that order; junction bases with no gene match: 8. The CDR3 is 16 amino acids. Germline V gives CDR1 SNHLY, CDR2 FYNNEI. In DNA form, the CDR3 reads TGTGCCAGCAGACCGGGACTAGCGGCCGAATACAATGAGCAGTTCTTC. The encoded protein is CASRPGLAAEYNEQFF.

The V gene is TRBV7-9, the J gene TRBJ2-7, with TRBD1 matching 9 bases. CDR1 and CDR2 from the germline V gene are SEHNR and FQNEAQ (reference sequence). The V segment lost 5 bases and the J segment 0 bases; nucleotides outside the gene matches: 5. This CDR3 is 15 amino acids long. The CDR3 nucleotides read TGTGCCAGCAGCCATCCGGGACAGGGCTCCTACGAGCAGTACTTC. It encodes CASSHPGQGSYEQYF.

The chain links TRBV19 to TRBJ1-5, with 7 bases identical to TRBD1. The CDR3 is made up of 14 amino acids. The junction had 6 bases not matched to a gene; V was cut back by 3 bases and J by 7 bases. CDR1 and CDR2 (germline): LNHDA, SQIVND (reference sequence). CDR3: CASSIPGGGQPQHF. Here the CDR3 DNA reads TGTGCCAGTAGTATCCCAGGGGGAGGACAGCCCCAGCATTTT.

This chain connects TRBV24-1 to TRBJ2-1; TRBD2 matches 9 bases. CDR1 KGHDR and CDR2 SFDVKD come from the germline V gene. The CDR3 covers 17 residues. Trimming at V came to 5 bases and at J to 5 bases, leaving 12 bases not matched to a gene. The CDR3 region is CATSGSPGLAPHNEQFF. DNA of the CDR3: TGTGCCACCAGTGGTTCCCCGGGACTAGCACCTCACAATGAGCAGTTCTTC.